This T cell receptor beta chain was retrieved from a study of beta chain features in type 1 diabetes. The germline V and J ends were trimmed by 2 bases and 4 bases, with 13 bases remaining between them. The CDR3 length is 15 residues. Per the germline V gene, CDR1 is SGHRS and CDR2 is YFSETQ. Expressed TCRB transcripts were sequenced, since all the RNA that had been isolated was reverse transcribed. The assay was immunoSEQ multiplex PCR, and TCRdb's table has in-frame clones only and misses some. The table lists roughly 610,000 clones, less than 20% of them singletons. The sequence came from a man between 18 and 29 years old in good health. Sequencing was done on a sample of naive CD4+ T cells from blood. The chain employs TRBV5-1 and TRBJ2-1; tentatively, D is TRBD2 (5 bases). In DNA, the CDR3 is TGCGCCAGCAGCTTTGAGGGTTATTATTACAATGAGCAGTTCTTC. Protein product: CASSFEGYYYNEQFF. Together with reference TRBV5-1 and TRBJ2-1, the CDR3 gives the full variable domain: KAGVTQTPRYLIKTRGQQVTLSCSPISGHRSVSWYQQTPGQGLQFLFEYFSETQRNKGNFPGRFSGRQFSNSRSEMNVSTLELGDSALYLCASSFEGYYYNEQFFGPGTRLTVL.